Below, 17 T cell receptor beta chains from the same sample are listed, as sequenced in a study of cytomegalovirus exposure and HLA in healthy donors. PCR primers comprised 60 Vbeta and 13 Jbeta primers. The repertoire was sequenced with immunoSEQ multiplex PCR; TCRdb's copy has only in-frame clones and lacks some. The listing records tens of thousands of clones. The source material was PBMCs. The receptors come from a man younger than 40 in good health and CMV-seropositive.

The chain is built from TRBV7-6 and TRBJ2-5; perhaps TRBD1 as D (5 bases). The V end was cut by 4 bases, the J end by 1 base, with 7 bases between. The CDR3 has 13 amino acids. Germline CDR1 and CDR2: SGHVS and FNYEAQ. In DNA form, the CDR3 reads TGTGCCAGCAGCTGGACATTCCAAGAGACCCAGTACTTC. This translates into CASSWTFQETQYF.

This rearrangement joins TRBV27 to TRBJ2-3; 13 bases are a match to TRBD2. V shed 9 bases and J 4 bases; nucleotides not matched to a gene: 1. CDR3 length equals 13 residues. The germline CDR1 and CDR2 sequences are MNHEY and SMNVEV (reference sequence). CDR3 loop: CASGLAGADTQYF. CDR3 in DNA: TGTGCCAGTGGACTAGCGGGAGCAGATACGCAGTATTTT.

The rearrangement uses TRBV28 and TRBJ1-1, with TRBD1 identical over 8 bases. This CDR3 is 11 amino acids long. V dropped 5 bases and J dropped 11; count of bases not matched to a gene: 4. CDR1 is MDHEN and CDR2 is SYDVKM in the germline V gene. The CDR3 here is CASSTGQGAFF. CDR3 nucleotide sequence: TGTGCCAGCAGTACCGGACAGGGTGCTTTCTTT.

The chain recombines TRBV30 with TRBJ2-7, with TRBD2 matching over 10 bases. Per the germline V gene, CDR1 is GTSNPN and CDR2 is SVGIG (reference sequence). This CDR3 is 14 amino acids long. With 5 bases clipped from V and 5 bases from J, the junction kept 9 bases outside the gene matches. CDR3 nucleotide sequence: TGTGCCTGGTGTATGGTAGCGGGAGGCCACGAGCAGTACTTC. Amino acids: CAWCMVAGGHEQYF. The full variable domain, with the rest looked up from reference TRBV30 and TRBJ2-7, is SQTIHQWPATLVQPVGSPLSLECTVEGTSNPNLYWYRQAAGRGLQLLFYSVGIGQISSEVPQNLSASRPQDRQFILSSKKLLLSDSGFYLCAWCMVAGGHEQYFGPGTRLTVT.

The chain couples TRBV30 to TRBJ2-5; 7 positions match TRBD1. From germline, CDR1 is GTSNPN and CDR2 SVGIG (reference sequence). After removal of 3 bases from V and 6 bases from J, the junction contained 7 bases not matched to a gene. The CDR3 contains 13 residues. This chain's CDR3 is CAWRSQGVQTQYF. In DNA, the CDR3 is TGTGCCTGGAGGTCCCAGGGGGTACAGACCCAGTACTTC.

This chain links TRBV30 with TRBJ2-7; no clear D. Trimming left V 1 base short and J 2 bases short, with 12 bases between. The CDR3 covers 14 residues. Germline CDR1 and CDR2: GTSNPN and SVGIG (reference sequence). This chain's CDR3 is CAWSGSSEAYEQYF. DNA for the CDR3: TGTGCCTGGAGTGGGTCGAGCGAAGCCTACGAGCAGTACTTC.

The CDR3 DNA sequence: TGTGCCAGCATGACGGGTGGCCAAGAGACCCAGTACTTC. It encodes CASMTGGQETQYF. This chain connects TRBV2 to TRBJ2-5; D not resolved. V lost 7 bases, J lost 1 base, and 10 bases lay in between. This CDR3 is built from 13 residues. The germline V gene encodes CDR1 SNHLY and CDR2 FYNNEI.

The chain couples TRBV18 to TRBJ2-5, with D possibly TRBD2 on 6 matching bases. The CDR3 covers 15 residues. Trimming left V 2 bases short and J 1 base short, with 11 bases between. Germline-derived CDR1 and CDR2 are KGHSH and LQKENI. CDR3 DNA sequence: TGTGCCAGCTCACCAAGGGATAGCGGCCAAGAGACCCAGTACTTC. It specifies CASSPRDSGQETQYF.

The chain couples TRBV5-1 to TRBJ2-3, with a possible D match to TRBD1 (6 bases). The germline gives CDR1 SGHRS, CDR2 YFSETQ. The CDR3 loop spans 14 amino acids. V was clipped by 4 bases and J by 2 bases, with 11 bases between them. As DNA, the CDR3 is TGCGCCAGCAGCAGGACAGCCGCCACAGATACGCAGTATTTT. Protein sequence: CASSRTAATDTQYF.

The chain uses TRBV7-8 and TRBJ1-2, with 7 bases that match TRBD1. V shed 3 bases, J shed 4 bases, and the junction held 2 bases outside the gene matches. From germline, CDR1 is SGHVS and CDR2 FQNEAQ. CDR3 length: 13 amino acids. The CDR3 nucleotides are TGTGCCAGCAGCTTCGGACAGGTCTATGGCTACACCTTC. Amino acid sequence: CASSFGQVYGYTF.

CDR3 sequence: CASSLAGGTDTQYF. The CDR3 nucleotides are TGTGCCAGCAGCTTAGCGGGAGGCACAGATACGCAGTATTTT. The chain recombines TRBV7-6 with TRBJ2-3; possibly TRBD2 for D (5 bases). Germline V CDR1 and CDR2: SGHVS, FNYEAQ. The CDR3 consists of 14 residues. The V end was cut by 0 bases, the J end by 1 base, with 5 bases between. Together with reference TRBV7-6 and TRBJ2-3, the CDR3 gives the full variable domain: GAGVSQSPRYKVTKRGQDVALRCDPISGHVSLYWYRQALGQGPEFLTYFNYEAQQDKSGLPNDRFSAERPEGSISTLTIQRTEQRDSAMYRCASSLAGGTDTQYFGPGTRLTVL.

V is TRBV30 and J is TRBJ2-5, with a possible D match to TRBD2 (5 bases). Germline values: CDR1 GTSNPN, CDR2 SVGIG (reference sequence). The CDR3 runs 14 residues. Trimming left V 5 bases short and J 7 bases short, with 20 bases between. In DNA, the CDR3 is TGTGCCTGGGCAGCGGACTGGCAGCGCGGGACCCAGTACTTC. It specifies CAWAADWQRGTQYF.

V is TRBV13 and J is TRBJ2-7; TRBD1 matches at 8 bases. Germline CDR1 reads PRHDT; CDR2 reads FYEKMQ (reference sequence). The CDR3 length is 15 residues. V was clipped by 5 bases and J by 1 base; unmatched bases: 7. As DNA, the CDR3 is TGTGCCAGCAGCATCTCCCGGACAGGGTCCTACGAGCAGTACTTC. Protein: CASSISRTGSYEQYF.

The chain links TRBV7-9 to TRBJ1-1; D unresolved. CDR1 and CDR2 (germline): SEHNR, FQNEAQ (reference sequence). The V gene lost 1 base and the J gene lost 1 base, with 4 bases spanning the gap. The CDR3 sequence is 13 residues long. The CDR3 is CASSLGQNTEAFF. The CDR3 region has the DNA TGTGCCAGCAGCTTAGGTCAGAACACTGAAGCTTTCTTT.

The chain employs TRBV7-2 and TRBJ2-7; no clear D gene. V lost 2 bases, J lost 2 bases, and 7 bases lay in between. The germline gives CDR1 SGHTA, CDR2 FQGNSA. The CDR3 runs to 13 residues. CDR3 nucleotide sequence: TGTGCCAGCAGCTTAAACGGAGCCTACGAGCAGTACTTC. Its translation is CASSLNGAYEQYF.

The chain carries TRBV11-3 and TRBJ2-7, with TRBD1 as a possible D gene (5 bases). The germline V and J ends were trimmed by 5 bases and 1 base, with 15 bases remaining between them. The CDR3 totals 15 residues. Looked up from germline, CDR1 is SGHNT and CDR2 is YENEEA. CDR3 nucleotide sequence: TGTGCCAGCAGCCTGACAGCGTACTCATCCTACGAGCAGTACTTC. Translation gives CASSLTAYSSYEQYF.

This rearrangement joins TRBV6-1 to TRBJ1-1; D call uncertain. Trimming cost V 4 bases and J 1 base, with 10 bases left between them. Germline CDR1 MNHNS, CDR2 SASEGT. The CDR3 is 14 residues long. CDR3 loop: CASSARTGNTEAFF. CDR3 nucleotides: TGTGCCAGCAGTGCAAGGACTGGGAACACTGAAGCTTTCTTT.